This T cell receptor (beta chain) was captured in a study of vaccination effects on CD4 cells after COVID-19. Overall study findings and caveats: Clones that were induced by infection or by vaccine showed marked contraction late after vaccination. Common cold coronaviruses were cross-recognized by only 1 of 255 vaccine-induced clones in healthy vaccinees.

V dropped 0 bases and J dropped 3; count of bases not matched to a gene: 9. The germline V gene encodes CDR1 SGHRS and CDR2 YFSETQ. The CDR3 spans 17 residues. Before sequencing, viral peptide pools were used by the ViraFEST assay to expand antigen-specific CD4+ T cells. Cells that had been cultured for approximately eleven days were the source of isolated CD4+ T cells. Nucleocapsid antibody tests were negative, and the vaccine recipients had no prior SARS-CoV-2 infection. Half-medium exchanges with IL-2 medium took place on days 3 and 7. Worth noting for this clone: Its antigen is still unknown.

This table comes from immunoSEQ multiplex PCR, and its TCRdb copy is limited to in-frame clones, with some not included. Of approximately 76,000 clones in the sample, around 76% are singletons; the top ten hold roughly a tenth. The receptor was isolated from a human donor who received a COVID-19 vaccine. The sample here was CD4+ T cells from PBMCs cultured with SARS-CoV-2 spike peptides, taken before COVID-19 vaccination. V and J are TRBV5-1 and TRBJ2-4; TRBD2 matches at 7 bases. This CDR3 reads CASSLAGFSSGKNIQYF. CDR3 nucleotides: TGCGCCAGCAGCTTGGCCGGTTTCTCTAGCGGCAAAAACATTCAGTACTTC. The whole variable domain, remainder taken from reference TRBV5-1 and TRBJ2-4, is KAGVTQTPRYLIKTRGQQVTLSCSPISGHRSVSWYQQTPGQGLQFLFEYFSETQRNKGNFPGRFSGRQFSNSRSEMNVSTLELGDSALYLCASSLAGFSSGKNIQYFGAGTRLSVL.